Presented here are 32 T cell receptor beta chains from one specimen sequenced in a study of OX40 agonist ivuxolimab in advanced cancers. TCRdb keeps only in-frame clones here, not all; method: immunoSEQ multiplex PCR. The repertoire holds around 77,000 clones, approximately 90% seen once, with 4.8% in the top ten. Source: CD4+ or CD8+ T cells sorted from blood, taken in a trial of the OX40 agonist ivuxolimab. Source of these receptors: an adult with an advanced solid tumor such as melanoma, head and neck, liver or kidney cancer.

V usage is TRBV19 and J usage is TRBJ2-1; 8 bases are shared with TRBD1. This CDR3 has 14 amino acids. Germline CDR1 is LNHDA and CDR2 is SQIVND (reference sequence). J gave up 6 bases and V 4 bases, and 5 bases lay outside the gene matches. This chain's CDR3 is CASSKGQVLNEQFF. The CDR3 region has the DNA TGTGCCAGTAGTAAGGGACAGGTGCTCAATGAGCAGTTCTTC.

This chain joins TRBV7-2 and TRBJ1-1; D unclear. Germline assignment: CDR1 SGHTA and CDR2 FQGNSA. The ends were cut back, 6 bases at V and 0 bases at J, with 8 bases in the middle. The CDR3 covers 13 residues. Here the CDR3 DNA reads TGTGCCAGCAGTCGGAGGATGAACACTGAAGCTTTCTTT. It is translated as CASSRRMNTEAFF.

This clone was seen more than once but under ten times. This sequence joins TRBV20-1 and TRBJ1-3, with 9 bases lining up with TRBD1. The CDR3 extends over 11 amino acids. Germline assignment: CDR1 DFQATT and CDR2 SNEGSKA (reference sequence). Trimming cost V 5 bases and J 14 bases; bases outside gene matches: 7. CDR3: CSAASGTGLYF. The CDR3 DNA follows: TGCAGTGCTGCATCCGGGACAGGGCTATATTTT.

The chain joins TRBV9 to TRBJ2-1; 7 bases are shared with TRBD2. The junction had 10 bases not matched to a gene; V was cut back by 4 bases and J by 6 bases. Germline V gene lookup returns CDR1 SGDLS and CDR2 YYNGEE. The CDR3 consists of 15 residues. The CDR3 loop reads CASSPRTSRANEQFF. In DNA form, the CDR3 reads TGTGCCAGCAGCCCGCGGACTAGTCGGGCCAATGAGCAGTTCTTC. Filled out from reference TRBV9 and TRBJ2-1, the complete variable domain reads DSGVTQTPKHLITATGQRVTLRCSPRSGDLSVYWYQQSLDQGLQFLIQYYNGEERAKGNILERFSAQQFPDLHSELNLSSLELGDSALYFCASSPRTSRANEQFFGPGTRLTVL.

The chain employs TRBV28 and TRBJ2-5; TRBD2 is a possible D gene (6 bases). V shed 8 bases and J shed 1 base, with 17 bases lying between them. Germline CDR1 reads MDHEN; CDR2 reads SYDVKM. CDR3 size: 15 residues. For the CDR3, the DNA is TGTGCCAGCGTCGCGGCGGGGAGAGCCCAAGAGACCCAGTACTTC. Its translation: CASVAAGRAQETQYF.

The CDR3 loop reads CASSSPGVSYEQYF. In nucleotides, the CDR3 is TGTGCCAGCAGTTCCCCGGGGGTTAGTTACGAGCAGTACTTC. The V and J genes are TRBV28 and TRBJ2-7; perhaps TRBD2 as D (6 bases). CDR1 is MDHEN and CDR2 is SYDVKM in the germline V gene. Trimming left V 4 bases short and J 4 bases short, with 14 bases between. There are 14 residues in the CDR3.

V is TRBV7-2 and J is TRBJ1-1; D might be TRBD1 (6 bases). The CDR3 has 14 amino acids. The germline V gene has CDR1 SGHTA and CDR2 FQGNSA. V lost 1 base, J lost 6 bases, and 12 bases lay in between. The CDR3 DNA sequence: TGTGCCAGCAGCTTAGACCAGGGGCGCGCTGAAGCTTTCTTT. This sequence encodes CASSLDQGRAEAFF.

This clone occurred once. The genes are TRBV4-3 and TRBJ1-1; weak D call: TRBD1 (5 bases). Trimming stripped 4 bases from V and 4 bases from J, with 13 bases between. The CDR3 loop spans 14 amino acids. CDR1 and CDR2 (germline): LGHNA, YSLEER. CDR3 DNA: TGCGCCAGCAGCCTGGGTGGGGGGGGCACTGAAGCTTTCTTT. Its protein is CASSLGGGGTEAFF.

The chain's CDR3 is CASSDGTSGYNEQFF. DNA for the CDR3: TGTGCCAGCAGCGACGGGACTAGCGGGTACAATGAGCAGTTCTTC. The chain uses TRBV11-2 and TRBJ2-1, with 12 bases matching TRBD2. The trim removed 5 bases at V and 4 bases at J, leaving 3 bases unmatched. The length of the CDR3 is 15 residues. Germline lookup yields CDR1 SGHAT and CDR2 FQNNGV.

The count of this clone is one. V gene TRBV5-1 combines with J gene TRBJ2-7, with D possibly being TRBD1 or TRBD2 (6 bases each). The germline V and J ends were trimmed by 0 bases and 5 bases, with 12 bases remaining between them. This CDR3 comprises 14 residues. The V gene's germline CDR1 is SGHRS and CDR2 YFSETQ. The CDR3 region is CASSLDGGGDEQYF. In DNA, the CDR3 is TGCGCCAGCAGCTTGGATGGGGGCGGGGACGAGCAGTACTTC.

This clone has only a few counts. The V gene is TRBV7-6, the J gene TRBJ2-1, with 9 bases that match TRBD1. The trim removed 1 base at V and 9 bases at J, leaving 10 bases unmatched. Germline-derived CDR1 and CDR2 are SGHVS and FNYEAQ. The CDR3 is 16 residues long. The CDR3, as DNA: TGTGCCAGCAGCTTAGAATGGGGACAGGGCTTGAGTGAGCAGTTCTTC. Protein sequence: CASSLEWGQGLSEQFF.

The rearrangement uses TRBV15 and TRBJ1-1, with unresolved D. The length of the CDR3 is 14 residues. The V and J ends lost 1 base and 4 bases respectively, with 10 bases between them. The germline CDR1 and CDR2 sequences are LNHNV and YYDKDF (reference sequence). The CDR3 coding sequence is TGTGCCACCAGCAGAGCGGTAATTATCACTGAAGCTTTCTTT. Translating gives CATSRAVIITEAFF.

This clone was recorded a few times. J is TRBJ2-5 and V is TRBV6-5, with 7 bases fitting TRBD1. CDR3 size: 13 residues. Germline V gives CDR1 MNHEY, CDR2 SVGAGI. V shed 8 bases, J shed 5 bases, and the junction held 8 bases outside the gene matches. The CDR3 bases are TGTGCCAGCGGACAGGAAGCTAGGGAGACCCAGTACTTC. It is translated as CASGQEARETQYF.

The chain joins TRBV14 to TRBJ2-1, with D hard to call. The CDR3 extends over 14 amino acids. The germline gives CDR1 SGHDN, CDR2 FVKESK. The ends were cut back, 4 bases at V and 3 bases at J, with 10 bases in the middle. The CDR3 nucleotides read TGTGCCAGCAGCCCGCTGGATCTCTACAATGAGCAGTTCTTC. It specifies CASSPLDLYNEQFF.

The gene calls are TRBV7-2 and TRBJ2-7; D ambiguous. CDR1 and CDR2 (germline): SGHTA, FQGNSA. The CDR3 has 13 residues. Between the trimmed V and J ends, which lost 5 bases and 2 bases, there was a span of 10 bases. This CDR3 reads CASSTRRTYEQYF. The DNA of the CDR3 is TGTGCCAGCAGCACCAGGAGAACCTACGAGCAGTACTTC.

The CDR3: CASSPGSFDNSPLHF. The CDR3 nucleotides are TGTGCCAGCAGTCCAGGAAGTTTCGATAATTCACCCCTCCACTTT. V and J are TRBV28 and TRBJ1-6; no definite D call. The CDR3 totals 15 residues. V dropped 5 bases and J dropped 5 bases, with 13 bases sitting between them. Looked up from germline, CDR1 is MDHEN and CDR2 is SYDVKM.

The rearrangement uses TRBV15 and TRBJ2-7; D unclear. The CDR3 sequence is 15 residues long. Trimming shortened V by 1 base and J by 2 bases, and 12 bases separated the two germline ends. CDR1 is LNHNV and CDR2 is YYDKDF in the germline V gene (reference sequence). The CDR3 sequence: CATSRGVGLPYEQYF. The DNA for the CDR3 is TGTGCCACCAGCAGAGGTGTTGGTTTACCCTACGAGCAGTACTTC.

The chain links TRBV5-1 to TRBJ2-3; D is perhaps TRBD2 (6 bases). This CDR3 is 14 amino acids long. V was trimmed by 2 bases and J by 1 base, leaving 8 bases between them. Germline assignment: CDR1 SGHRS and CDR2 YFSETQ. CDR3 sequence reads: CASSLPGGTDTQYF. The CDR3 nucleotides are TGCGCCAGCAGCTTACCGGGAGGCACAGATACGCAGTATTTT. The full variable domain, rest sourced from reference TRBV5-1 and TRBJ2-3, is KAGVTQTPRYLIKTRGQQVTLSCSPISGHRSVSWYQQTPGQGLQFLFEYFSETQRNKGNFPGRFSGRQFSNSRSEMNVSTLELGDSALYLCASSLPGGTDTQYFGPGTRLTVL.

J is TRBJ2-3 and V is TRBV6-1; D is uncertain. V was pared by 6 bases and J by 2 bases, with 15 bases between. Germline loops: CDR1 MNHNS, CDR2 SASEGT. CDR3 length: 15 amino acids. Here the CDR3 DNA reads TGTGCCAGCAGAGACGAGGTTCCCTACACAGATACGCAGTATTTT. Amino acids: CASRDEVPYTDTQYF.

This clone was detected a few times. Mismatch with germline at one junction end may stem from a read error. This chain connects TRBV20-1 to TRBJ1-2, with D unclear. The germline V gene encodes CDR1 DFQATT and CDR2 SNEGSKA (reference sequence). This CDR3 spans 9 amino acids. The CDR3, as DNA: TGCAGTGCTAATCGGCAACTGTTTTTC. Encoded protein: CSANRQLFF.

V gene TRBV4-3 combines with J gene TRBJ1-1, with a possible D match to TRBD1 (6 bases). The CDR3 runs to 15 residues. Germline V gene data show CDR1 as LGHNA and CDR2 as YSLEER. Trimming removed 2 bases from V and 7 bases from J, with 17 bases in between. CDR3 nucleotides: TGCGCCAGCAGCCAAAACAACAGGGTATCAGGTGAAGCTTTCTTT. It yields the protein CASSQNNRVSGEAFF.

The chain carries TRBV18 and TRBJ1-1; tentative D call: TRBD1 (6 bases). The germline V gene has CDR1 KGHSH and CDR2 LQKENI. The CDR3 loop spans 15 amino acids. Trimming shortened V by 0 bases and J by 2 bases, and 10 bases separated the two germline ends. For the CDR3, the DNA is TGTGCCAGCTCACCACCGGGCAGGGGAAACACTGAAGCTTTCTTT. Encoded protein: CASSPPGRGNTEAFF. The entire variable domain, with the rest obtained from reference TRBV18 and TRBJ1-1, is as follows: NAGVMQNPRHLVRRRGQEARLRCSPMKGHSHVYWYRQLPEEGLKFMVYLQKENIIDESGMPKERFSAEFPKEGPSILRIQQVVRGDSAAYFCASSPPGRGNTEAFFGQGTRLTVV.

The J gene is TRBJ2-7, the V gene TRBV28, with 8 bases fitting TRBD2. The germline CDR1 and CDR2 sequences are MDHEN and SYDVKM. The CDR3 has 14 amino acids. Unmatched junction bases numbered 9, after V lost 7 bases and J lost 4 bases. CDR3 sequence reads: CASKRTGGLYEQYF. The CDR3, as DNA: TGTGCCAGCAAACGGACGGGAGGGCTTTACGAGCAGTACTTC. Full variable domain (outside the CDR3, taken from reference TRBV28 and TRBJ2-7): DVKVTQSSRYLVKRTGEKVFLECVQDMDHENMFWYRQDPGLGLRLIYFSYDVKMKEKGDIPEGYSVSREKKERFSLILESASTNQTSMYLCASKRTGGLYEQYFGPGTRLTVT.

CDR3 DNA sequence: TGTGCCAGTAGCACGCGAGATCGTAATCAGCCCCAGCATTTT. It codes for CASSTRDRNQPQHF. The chain is built from TRBV19 and TRBJ1-5, with D uncertain. V lost 6 bases and J lost 4, with 13 bases in between. CDR1 is LNHDA, CDR2 SQIVND, per germline (reference sequence). There are 14 residues in the CDR3.

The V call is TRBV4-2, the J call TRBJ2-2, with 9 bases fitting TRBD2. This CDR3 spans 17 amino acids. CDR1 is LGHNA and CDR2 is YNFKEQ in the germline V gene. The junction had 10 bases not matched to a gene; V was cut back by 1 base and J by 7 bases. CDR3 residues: CASSQVSGRTGGGELFF. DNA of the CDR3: TGTGCCAGCAGCCAAGTTAGCGGGAGAACGGGGGGCGGGGAGCTGTTTTTT.

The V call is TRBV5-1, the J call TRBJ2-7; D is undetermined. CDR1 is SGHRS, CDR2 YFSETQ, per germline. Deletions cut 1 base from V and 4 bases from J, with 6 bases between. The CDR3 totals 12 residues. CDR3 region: CASSLSTYEQYF. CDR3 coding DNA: TGCGCCAGCAGCTTGAGTACGTACGAGCAGTACTTC.

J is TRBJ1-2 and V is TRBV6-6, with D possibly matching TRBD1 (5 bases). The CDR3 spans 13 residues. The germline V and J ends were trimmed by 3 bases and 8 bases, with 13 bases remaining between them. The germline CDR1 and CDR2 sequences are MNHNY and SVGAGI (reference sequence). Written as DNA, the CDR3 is TGTGCCAGCAGTTATATGAGGGGCGTGGGCTACACCTTC. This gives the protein CASSYMRGVGYTF.

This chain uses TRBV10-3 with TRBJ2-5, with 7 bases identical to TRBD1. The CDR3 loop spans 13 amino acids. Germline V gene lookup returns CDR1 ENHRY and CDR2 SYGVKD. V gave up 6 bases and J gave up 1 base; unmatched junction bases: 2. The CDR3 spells CAIRHRGQETQYF. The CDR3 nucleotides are TGTGCCATCAGACACAGGGGCCAAGAGACCCAGTACTTC.

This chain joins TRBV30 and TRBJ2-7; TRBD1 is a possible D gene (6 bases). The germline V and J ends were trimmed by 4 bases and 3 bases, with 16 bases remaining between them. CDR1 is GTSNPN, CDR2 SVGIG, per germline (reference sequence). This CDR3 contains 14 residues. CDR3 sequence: CAWTPGGRGYEQYF. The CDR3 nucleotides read TGTGCCTGGACCCCCGGAGGCAGGGGCTACGAGCAGTACTTC.

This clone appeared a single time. CDR3 nucleotides: TGTGCCAGCAGTAGCGGGAGTTCCCACGAGCAGTACTTC. Translating it yields CASSSGSSHEQYF. This chain connects TRBV6-5 to TRBJ2-7; 8 bases are a match to TRBD2. CDR3 length equals 13 residues. The V gene end was trimmed by 5 bases and the J gene end by 5 bases; junction bases not matched to a gene: 5. The germline V gene encodes CDR1 MNHEY and CDR2 SVGAGI.

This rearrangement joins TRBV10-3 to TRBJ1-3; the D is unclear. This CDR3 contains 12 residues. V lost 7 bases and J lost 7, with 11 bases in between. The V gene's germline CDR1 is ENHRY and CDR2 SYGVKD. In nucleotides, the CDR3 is TGTGCCATCAACACTAACGGGAACACCATATATTTT. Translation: CAINTNGNTIYF.

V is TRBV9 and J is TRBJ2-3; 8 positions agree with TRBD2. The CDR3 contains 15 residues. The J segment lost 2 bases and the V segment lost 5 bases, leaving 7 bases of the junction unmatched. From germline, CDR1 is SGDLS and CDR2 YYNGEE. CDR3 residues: CASSTAAGATDTQYF. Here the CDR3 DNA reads TGTGCCAGCAGTACGGCAGCGGGGGCCACAGATACGCAGTATTTT.